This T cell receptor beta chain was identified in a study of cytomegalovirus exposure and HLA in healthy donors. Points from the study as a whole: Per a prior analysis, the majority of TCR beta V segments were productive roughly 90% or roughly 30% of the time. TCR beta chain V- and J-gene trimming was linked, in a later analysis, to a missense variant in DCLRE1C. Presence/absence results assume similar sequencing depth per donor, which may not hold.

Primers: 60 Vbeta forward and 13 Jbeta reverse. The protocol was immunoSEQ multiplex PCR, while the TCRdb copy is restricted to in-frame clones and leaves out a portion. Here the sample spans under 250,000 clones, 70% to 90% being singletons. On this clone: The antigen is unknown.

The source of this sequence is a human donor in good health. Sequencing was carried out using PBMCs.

In DNA form, the CDR3 reads TGCGCCAGCAGCCAGCCCGGACTCCTCTCTGGAAACACCATATATTTT. Amino acids: CASSQPGLLSGNTIYF. This sequence joins TRBV4-1 and TRBJ1-3, with D hard to call. Germline V CDR1 and CDR2: MGHRA, YSYEKL. Trimming pared 3 bases from V and 0 bases from J, leaving 12 bases between. The CDR3 spans 16 residues.